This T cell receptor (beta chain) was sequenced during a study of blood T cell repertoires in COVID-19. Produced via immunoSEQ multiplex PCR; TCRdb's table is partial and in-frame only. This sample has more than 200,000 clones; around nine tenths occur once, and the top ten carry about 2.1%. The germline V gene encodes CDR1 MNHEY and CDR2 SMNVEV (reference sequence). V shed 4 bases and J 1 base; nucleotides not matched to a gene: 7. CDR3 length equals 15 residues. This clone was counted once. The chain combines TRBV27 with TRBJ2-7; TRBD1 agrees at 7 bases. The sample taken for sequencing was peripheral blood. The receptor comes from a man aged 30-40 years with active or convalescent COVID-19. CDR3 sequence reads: CASSSNRDSSYEQYF. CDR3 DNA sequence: TGTGCCAGCAGTTCCAACCGGGACAGTTCCTACGAGCAGTACTTC.